The 21 T cell receptor beta chains below were found in one sample sequenced in a study of blood T cell repertoires in COVID-19. Here immunoSEQ multiplex PCR was the method, and the copy in TCRdb shows in-frame clones only, minus some. The sample lists some 90,000 clones, 70% to 90% occurring once. The source material was peripheral blood. The source is a man aged 50-60 years with acute or convalescent COVID-19.

The CDR3 DNA follows: TGTGCCAGCAGCTTACAGATGGACACTGAAGCTTTCTTT. It is translated as CASSLQMDTEAFF. This chain connects TRBV7-3 to TRBJ1-1; D unclear. This CDR3 contains 13 residues. CDR1 is SGHTA, CDR2 FQGTGA, per germline. V was shortened by 2 bases and J by 3 bases, with 7 bases between the two germline ends. The full variable domain, in which reference TRBV7-3 and TRBJ1-1 provide the parts outside the CDR3, is GAGVSQTPSNKVTEKGKYVELRCDPISGHTALYWYRQSLGQGPEFLIYFQGTGAADDSGLPNDRFFAVRPEGSVSTLKIQRTERGDSAVYLCASSLQMDTEAFFGQGTRLTVV.

V usage is TRBV5-6 and J usage is TRBJ2-3, with D maybe TRBD2 (7 bases). The CDR3 contains 15 residues. Looked up from germline, CDR1 is SGHDT and CDR2 is YYEEEE. V was pared by 4 bases and J by 5 bases, with 17 bases between. CDR3 nucleotides: TGTGCCAGCAGCCGGAGGGGCGGGGGCCTAGATACGCAGTATTTT. Translating it yields CASSRRGGGLDTQYF.

V is TRBV7-2 and J is TRBJ1-1; TRBD1 aligns across 7 bases. The CDR3 contains 16 residues. J gave up 1 base and V 5 bases, and 10 bases lay outside the gene matches. Germline assignment: CDR1 SGHTA and CDR2 FQGNSA. The CDR3 DNA reads as TGTGCCAGCAGCCGTCAAGTAGGGACAGCGAACACTGAAGCTTTCTTT. Translated, it gives CASSRQVGTANTEAFF.

The sample holds one count of this clone. The genes are TRBV11-3 and TRBJ2-7; D is undetermined. V gave up 1 base and J gave up 3 bases, with 7 bases separating them. Germline-derived CDR1 and CDR2 are SGHNT and YENEEA. The CDR3 runs to 13 residues. CDR3: CASSLVSGYEQYF. The CDR3 bases are TGTGCCAGCAGCTTAGTTTCGGGCTACGAGCAGTACTTC.

This sequence joins TRBV4-1 and TRBJ1-4; D is unresolved. The CDR3 totals 15 residues. Trimming removed 4 bases at V and 4 bases at J, with 13 bases between. CDR1 and CDR2 from the germline V gene are MGHRA and YSYEKL. The CDR3 nucleotides are TGCGCCAGCAGCCCCTCGCGGCGGAATAATGAAAAACTGTTTTTT. It translates to CASSPSRRNNEKLFF.

The chain links TRBV7-8 to TRBJ2-1, with 7 nucleotides matching TRBD1. V lost 8 bases, J lost 1 base, and 5 bases stayed unmatched. Germline assignment: CDR1 SGHVS and CDR2 FQNEAQ. The CDR3 totals 14 residues. The CDR3 coding sequence is TGTGCCAGCGGGGCGACAGGGTCCTACAATGAGCAGTTCTTC. Its translation is CASGATGSYNEQFF.

The chain joins TRBV7-9 to TRBJ1-1, with TRBD1 identical over 9 bases. Trimming removed 5 bases from V and 1 base from J; junction bases left unmatched: 17. The CDR3 is 19 amino acids. Germline-derived CDR1 and CDR2 are SEHNR and FQNEAQ (reference sequence). For the CDR3, the DNA is TGTGCCAGCAGCCCCTTGGGGGGGGGTCTGGGACAGGGGAACACTGAAGCTTTCTTT. The encoded protein is CASSPLGGGLGQGNTEAFF.

The gene calls are TRBV5-8 and TRBJ2-3; 9 bases match TRBD2. This CDR3 is built from 16 residues. The germline V gene encodes CDR1 SGHTS and CDR2 YDEGEE. V gave up 0 bases and J gave up 2 bases; unmatched junction bases: 4. The DNA for the CDR3 is TGTGCCAGCAGCTTGGCTCAGCGGGGGGACACAGATACGCAGTATTTT. This translates into CASSLAQRGDTDTQYF.

This sequence joins TRBV19 and TRBJ1-2; TRBD1 matches at 12 bases. The germline gives CDR1 LNHDA, CDR2 SQIVND (reference sequence). Trimming at V came to 4 bases and at J to 7 bases, leaving 13 bases not matched to a gene. This CDR3 is built from 17 residues. The chain's CDR3 is CASSTTGTGGQRAGYTF. The CDR3 region has the DNA TGTGCCAGTAGTACAACCGGGACAGGGGGCCAAAGGGCTGGCTACACCTTC.

This chain joins TRBV2 and TRBJ1-3, with D possibly matching TRBD1 (6 bases). Looked up from germline, CDR1 is SNHLY and CDR2 is FYNNEI. The CDR3 covers 14 residues. Trimming pared 6 bases from V and 0 bases from J, leaving 9 bases between. CDR3 DNA: TGTGCCAGCAGAACAGGGTCCTCTGGAAACACCATATATTTT. It codes for CASRTGSSGNTIYF.

The rearrangement joins TRBV27 to TRBJ1-4, with TRBD1 matching 10 bases. J was trimmed by 11 bases and V by 4 bases; bases with no gene match: 7. There are 14 residues in the CDR3. From germline, CDR1 is MNHEY and CDR2 SMNVEV (reference sequence). This CDR3 reads CASSSPGQGRKLFF. The CDR3 region has the DNA TGTGCCAGCAGTTCACCGGGACAGGGGAGGAAACTGTTTTTT.

The chain carries TRBV10-3 and TRBJ2-5; 10 bases align to TRBD2. Looked up from germline, CDR1 is ENHRY and CDR2 is SYGVKD. Trimming took 7 bases from V and 1 from J; bases not matched to a gene: 6. CDR3 length equals 15 residues. CDR3 nucleotides: TGTGCCATCAAAACTAGCGGGGCGATCCAAGAGACCCAGTACTTC. It is translated as CAIKTSGAIQETQYF.

This clone was counted between two and nine times. The rearrangement links TRBV29-1 to TRBJ2-5, with 7 bases fitting TRBD1. CDR3 length: 13 residues. The junction had 7 bases not matched to a gene; V was cut back by 6 bases and J by 3 bases. CDR1 and CDR2 from the germline V gene are SQVTM and ANQGSEA. CDR3 nucleotide sequence: TGCAGCGTAGAACAGGGGCAGGAAGAGACCCAGTACTTC. It encodes CSVEQGQEETQYF.

The genes are TRBV6-5 and TRBJ2-2; perhaps TRBD2 as D (5 bases). Germline CDR1 and CDR2: MNHEY and SVGAGI. CDR3 length equals 15 residues. V lost 4 bases and J lost 5, with 14 bases in between. The CDR3 region has the DNA TGTGCCAGCAGTTCCGGGGTGGGGTCAACCGGGGAGCTGTTTTTT. Translated: CASSSGVGSTGELFF.

This chain uses TRBV2 with TRBJ2-3; D perhaps matches TRBD2 (6 bases). Trimming left V 10 bases short and J 5 bases short, with 13 bases between. Germline V gene lookup returns CDR1 SNHLY and CDR2 FYNNEI. CDR3 size: 12 residues. The CDR3, as DNA: TGTGCCAACCGGGACTCAGGAGATACGCAGTATTTT. Translating it yields CANRDSGDTQYF. Full variable domain (rest looked up from reference TRBV2 and TRBJ2-3): EPEVTQTPSHQVTQMGQEVILRCVPISNHLYFYWYRQILGQKVEFLVSFYNNEISEKSEIFDDQFSVERPDGSNFTLKIRSTKLEDSAMYFCANRDSGDTQYFGPGTRLTVL.

The chain carries TRBV10-3 and TRBJ2-2, with 9 positions matching TRBD2. Trimming cost V 8 bases and J 4 bases; bases outside gene matches: 14. The germline V gene has CDR1 ENHRY and CDR2 SYGVKD. This CDR3 has 17 residues. CDR3 nucleotides: TGTGCCATCCCGCGGGGTAGCGGGGGATCTGGCACCGGGGAGCTGTTTTTT. Translated: CAIPRGSGGSGTGELFF.

The rearrangement links TRBV4-1 to TRBJ1-1; the D is unclear. This CDR3 is 15 amino acids long. Per germline, CDR1 MGHRA and CDR2 YSYEKL. The ends were cut back, 1 base at V and 5 bases at J, with 14 bases in the middle. CDR3 loop: CASSQALRRLTEAFF. The DNA for the CDR3 is TGCGCCAGCAGCCAAGCCTTAAGGAGGCTTACTGAAGCTTTCTTT.

V gene TRBV2 combines with J gene TRBJ1-1; a weak D match, TRBD1 (5 bases). This CDR3 contains 14 residues. CDR1 is SNHLY, CDR2 FYNNEI, per germline. With 3 bases removed from V and 1 base from J, the gap between germline ends came to 9 bases. CDR3 sequence reads: CASSEGGWNTEAFF. The CDR3 DNA reads TGTGCCAGCAGTGAGGGGGGATGGAACACTGAAGCTTTCTTT. Filled out from reference TRBV2 and TRBJ1-1, the complete variable domain reads EPEVTQTPSHQVTQMGQEVILRCVPISNHLYFYWYRQILGQKVEFLVSFYNNEISEKSEIFDDQFSVERPDGSNFTLKIRSTKLEDSAMYFCASSEGGWNTEAFFGQGTRLTVV.

This clone was seen a single time. The V call is TRBV11-2, the J call TRBJ2-5; 7 bases are a match to TRBD2. Germline V gene sequence: CDR1 SGHAT, CDR2 FQNNGV. This CDR3 has 15 amino acids. J was trimmed by 3 bases and V by 5 bases; bases with no gene match: 9. The CDR3, as DNA: TGTGCCAGCAGCCGAAATCCTGGACTAGAAGAGACCCAGTACTTC. Translation: CASSRNPGLEETQYF.

The V and J genes are TRBV19 and TRBJ2-5; D gene uncertain. The germline CDR1 and CDR2 sequences are LNHDA and SQIVND (reference sequence). V was shortened by 7 bases and J by 1 base, with 13 bases between the two germline ends. The CDR3 has 14 amino acids. CDR3 region: CASNVHGLQETQYF. CDR3 in DNA: TGTGCCAGTAATGTGCACGGTCTCCAAGAGACCCAGTACTTC.

The chain is built from TRBV7-2 and TRBJ2-1, with TRBD2 as a possible D gene (6 bases). Germline-derived CDR1 and CDR2 are SGHTA and FQGNSA. The CDR3 spans 13 residues. V lost 6 bases, J lost 12 bases, and 18 bases lay in between. This CDR3 reads CASRPSVAMVQFF. CDR3 DNA: TGTGCCAGCAGACCTAGCGTAGCAATGGTGCAGTTCTTC.